This TCR beta chain was recorded in a study of cytomegalovirus exposure and HLA in healthy donors. 60 Vbeta and 13 Jbeta primers were used in PCR. Profiling relied on immunoSEQ multiplex PCR, and the TCRdb table lists in-frame clones only, not all of them. The repertoire holds about 160,000 clones, with roughly 63% as singletons. As regards this clone: Its antigen remains unidentified.

From germline, CDR1 is SGHNT and CDR2 YYREEE (reference sequence). The CDR3 sequence is 14 residues long. V dropped 7 bases and J dropped 5 bases, with 18 bases sitting between them. Overall study findings and caveats: In a later analysis, compared with equally common non-associated chains, HLA-associated beta chains were more expanded. Segments of the TCR beta V type were, in most cases, productive about 90% or about 30% of the time in an earlier analysis.

The clonotype was recovered from a woman aged 55-75 years in good health and CMV-seropositive. J is TRBJ1-2 and V is TRBV5-4; a possible D gene is TRBD1 (6 bases). The specimen was PBMCs. This chain's CDR3 is CASGVYRERYGYTF. DNA for the CDR3: TGTGCCAGCGGAGTATACAGGGAACGTTATGGCTACACCTTC.